Sequencing of this T cell receptor beta chain was carried out in a study of technical replicates of blood from several donors. Clones were read by immunoSEQ multiplex PCR, and TCRdb kept only the in-frame ones, dropping some. The table includes about 61,000 clones, 95% to 98% detected once. This CDR3 has 15 amino acids. With V trimmed by 1 base and J by 4 bases, 5 bases remained unmatched. Germline assignment: CDR1 SGDLS and CDR2 YYNGEE. This rearrangement joins TRBV9 to TRBJ2-7, with 10 bases identical to TRBD1. The origin of this receptor is a human donor in good health. Sequencing was carried out using T cells isolated from PBMCs. The CDR3 loop reads CASSVTGTGDYEQYF. CDR3 coding DNA: TGTGCCAGCAGCGTAACCGGGACAGGGGATTACGAGCAGTACTTC. The full variable domain, rest sourced from reference TRBV9 and TRBJ2-7, is DSGVTQTPKHLITATGQRVTLRCSPRSGDLSVYWYQQSLDQGLQFLIQYYNGEERAKGNILERFSAQQFPDLHSELNLSSLELGDSALYFCASSVTGTGDYEQYFGPGTRLTVT.